The next 30 T cell receptor beta chains were all read from a single sample in a study of cytomegalovirus exposure and HLA in healthy donors. PCR was performed using 60 Vbeta and 13 Jbeta primers. Data came from immunoSEQ multiplex PCR; TCRdb stores just in-frame clones and leaves some out. The sample carries more than 100,000 clones, 75% to 85% recorded once. Material for sequencing was PBMCs. These receptor sequences come from a male donor in good health and CMV-seronegative.

The J gene is TRBJ1-1, the V gene TRBV11-3; 9 nucleotides line up with TRBD1. CDR1 and CDR2 (germline): SGHNT, YENEEA. CDR3 size: 15 residues. Trimming cost V 5 bases and J 3 bases; bases outside gene matches: 7. This CDR3 is CASSTRTGDYTEAFF. The DNA of the CDR3 is TGTGCCAGCAGCACCCGGACAGGGGATTACACTGAAGCTTTCTTT.

V gene TRBV27 combines with J gene TRBJ2-7; 10 nucleotides agree with TRBD1. V gave up 10 bases and J gave up 2 bases; unmatched junction bases: 2. CDR3 length: 12 residues. The germline V gene encodes CDR1 MNHEY and CDR2 SMNVEV (reference sequence). As DNA, the CDR3 is TGTGCCATCGGGACAGGGGCCTACGAGCAGTACTTC. It is translated as CAIGTGAYEQYF.

This clone was recorded a few times. The chain combines TRBV7-9 with TRBJ2-3; TRBD2 aligns across 9 bases. The CDR3 runs 16 residues. The V gene end was trimmed by 3 bases and the J gene end by 5 bases; junction bases not matched to a gene: 9. Germline CDR1 is SEHNR and CDR2 is FQNEAQ (reference sequence). The CDR3 reads CASSFGAGGFGDTQYF. CDR3 bases: TGTGCCAGCAGCTTCGGAGCGGGGGGATTCGGAGATACGCAGTATTTT.

V and J are TRBV5-1 and TRBJ2-1, with 8 positions matching TRBD2. Germline V gene sequence: CDR1 SGHRS, CDR2 YFSETQ. The CDR3 extends over 16 amino acids. After removal of 4 bases from V and 8 bases from J, the junction contained 14 bases not matched to a gene. The CDR3 is CASSRDGTRGGHEQFF. CDR3 sequence (DNA): TGCGCCAGCAGCAGGGACGGGACTAGGGGGGGGCATGAGCAGTTCTTC.

The V gene is TRBV7-6, the J gene TRBJ2-1; 7 bases are a match to TRBD2. This CDR3 is built from 15 residues. Looked up from germline, CDR1 is SGHVS and CDR2 is FNYEAQ. V lost 1 base to trimming and J lost 4 bases; unmatched junction nucleotides: 4. The CDR3 here is CASSLGSGEYNEQFF. CDR3 coding DNA: TGTGCCAGCAGCTTAGGGAGCGGGGAGTACAATGAGCAGTTCTTC.

This clone was seen only once. This chain joins TRBV7-2 and TRBJ2-7; 8 bases map to TRBD2. V dropped 1 base and J dropped 6; count of bases not matched to a gene: 2. Germline loops: CDR1 SGHTA, CDR2 FQGNSA. There are 13 residues in the CDR3. The CDR3 DNA reads as TGTGCCAGCAGCTTAGGACTAGCGCTCGAGCAGTACTTC. Protein product: CASSLGLALEQYF. Looking up the rest from reference TRBV7-2 and TRBJ2-7 gives the full variable domain: GAGVSQSPSNKVTEKGKDVELRCDPISGHTALYWYRQSLGQGLEFLIYFQGNSAPDKSGLPSDRFSAERTGGSVSTLTIQRTQQEDSAVYLCASSLGLALEQYFGPGTRLTVT.

V and J are TRBV15 and TRBJ2-5; 9 bases match TRBD1. Germline V gene sequence: CDR1 LNHNV, CDR2 YYDKDF (reference sequence). The CDR3 is 13 amino acids. Trimming removed 8 bases from V and 4 bases from J; junction bases left unmatched: 5. The CDR3 sequence is CATGHRGLETQYF. CDR3 bases: TGTGCCACCGGTCACAGGGGGCTAGAGACCCAGTACTTC.

This clone was seen more than once but under ten times. The V call is TRBV19, the J call TRBJ1-1; TRBD1 agrees at 10 bases. Germline CDR1 reads LNHDA; CDR2 reads SQIVND (reference sequence). The CDR3 is 13 residues long. Trimming at V came to 9 bases and at J to 3 bases, leaving 4 bases not matched to a gene. The CDR3 reads CASRDRGYTEAFF. In DNA, the CDR3 is TGTGCCAGCCGGGACAGGGGTTACACTGAAGCTTTCTTT.

This chain uses TRBV27 with TRBJ2-7, with 10 nucleotides matching TRBD1. The CDR3 consists of 14 residues. Germline V gene lookup returns CDR1 MNHEY and CDR2 SMNVEV (reference sequence). V was clipped by 5 bases and J by 6 bases; unmatched bases: 7. The CDR3 nucleotides are TGTGCCAGCAGTCCCGGACAGGGGGTGGGCGAGCAGTACTTC. The encoded protein is CASSPGQGVGEQYF.

V and J are TRBV29-1 and TRBJ2-7, with D uncertain. Trimming took 2 bases from V and 0 from J, leaving 8 bases between them. This CDR3 contains 13 residues. In germline, CDR1 is SQVTM, CDR2 ANQGSEA. CDR3 region: CSVESASSYEQYF. CDR3 DNA: TGCAGCGTTGAATCGGCTAGCTCCTACGAGCAGTACTTC.

The chain recombines TRBV6-6 with TRBJ2-7, with a tentative D call TRBD1 (6 bases). The CDR3 loop spans 16 amino acids. The germline V gene encodes CDR1 MNHNY and CDR2 SVGAGI (reference sequence). V shed 0 bases and J shed 2 bases, with 14 bases lying between them. Written as DNA, the CDR3 is TGTGCCAGCAGTTACTCGACAGGACAGCAAACCTACGAGCAGTACTTC. Protein product: CASSYSTGQQTYEQYF.

The V gene is TRBV6-1, the J gene TRBJ1-5; no clear D. This CDR3 is built from 15 residues. Per the germline V gene, CDR1 is MNHNS and CDR2 is SASEGT. V lost 3 bases and J lost 4, with 13 bases in between. The CDR3 sequence: CASSDMTPGNQPQHF. CDR3 DNA sequence: TGTGCCAGCAGTGATATGACACCGGGAAATCAGCCCCAGCATTTT.

The rearrangement uses TRBV2 and TRBJ2-3; D is unresolved. The CDR3 is made up of 14 amino acids. Germline loops: CDR1 SNHLY, CDR2 FYNNEI. V shed 1 base and J shed 2 bases, with 7 bases lying between them. The CDR3 DNA reads as TGTGCCAGCAGTGAAGGAAGCTACACAGATACGCAGTATTTT. Amino acid sequence: CASSEGSYTDTQYF.

The CDR3 nucleotides are TGTGCCTGGACCCAAGGGGGTGATGGCAATCAGCCCCAGCATTTT. This codes for CAWTQGGDGNQPQHF. The chain joins TRBV30 to TRBJ1-5; a weak D match, TRBD1 (6 bases). Germline V lookup: CDR1 GTSNPN, CDR2 SVGIG (reference sequence). Trimming took off 4 bases at V and 2 bases at J, with 15 bases between the two ends. The CDR3 length is 15 residues. Based on the CDR3 plus reference TRBV30 and TRBJ1-5, the full variable domain is SQTIHQWPATLVQPVGSPLSLECTVEGTSNPNLYWYRQAAGRGLQLLFYSVGIGQISSEVPQNLSASRPQDRQFILSSKKLLLSDSGFYLCAWTQGGDGNQPQHFGDGTRLSIL.

The chain carries TRBV5-1 and TRBJ1-4, with a possible D match to TRBD1 (5 bases). Trimming removed 2 bases at V and 7 bases at J, with 15 bases between. Germline lookup yields CDR1 SGHRS and CDR2 YFSETQ. The CDR3 is made up of 15 amino acids. CDR3 DNA sequence: TGCGCCAGCAGCTTTGCCGGGACCGGGGGTGAAAAACTGTTTTTT. Translated: CASSFAGTGGEKLFF.

V usage is TRBV7-2 and J usage is TRBJ1-1; D is uncertain. The CDR3 is made up of 13 amino acids. V lost 0 bases and J 4 bases, leaving 6 bases between the germline ends. The V gene's germline CDR1 is SGHTA and CDR2 FQGNSA. CDR3 loop: CASSLARATEAFF. CDR3 sequence (DNA): TGTGCCAGCAGCTTAGCGAGGGCCACTGAAGCTTTCTTT.

This sequence joins TRBV10-3 and TRBJ1-6; TRBD1 matches 10 bases. Germline trimming cut 2 bases from V and 8 bases from J; bases unmatched to any gene: 3. The CDR3 consists of 15 residues. Germline V gene lookup returns CDR1 ENHRY and CDR2 SYGVKD. The CDR3 DNA is TGTGCCATCAGTGAGCGGACAGGGGGTGATTCACCCCTCCACTTT. Protein: CAISERTGGDSPLHF.

The CDR3 region is CASSAYTGELFF. The CDR3 nucleotides are TGTGCCAGCAGTGCGTACACCGGGGAGCTGTTTTTT. The chain joins TRBV6-1 to TRBJ2-2; D is unresolved. The V and J ends lost 4 bases and 3 bases respectively, with 3 bases between them. The CDR3 is made up of 12 amino acids. Germline CDR1 is MNHNS and CDR2 is SASEGT.

This chain joins TRBV5-1 and TRBJ2-5; 11 positions match TRBD1. The assigned J gene may be wrong: the sequence end matches TRBJ2-7 better. The CDR3 covers 15 residues. The germline V gene has CDR1 SGHRS and CDR2 YFSETQ. CDR3 region: CASSTGQGAPYEQYF. CDR3 bases: TGCGCCAGCAGCACAGGACAGGGGGCCCCCTACGAGCAGTACTTC.

The V gene is TRBV18, the J gene TRBJ1-5, with D tentatively TRBD1 (5 bases). This CDR3 comprises 17 residues. The germline V gene encodes CDR1 KGHSH and CDR2 LQKENI. Between the trimmed V and J ends, which lost 5 bases and 4 bases, there was a span of 21 bases. CDR3 residues: CASSGGTADLRNQPQHF. For the CDR3, the DNA is TGTGCCAGCTCAGGAGGGACTGCCGACTTAAGGAATCAGCCCCAGCATTTT.

This rearrangement joins TRBV4-3 to TRBJ2-1; 11 bases map to TRBD2. The CDR3 consists of 16 residues. Per germline, CDR1 LGHNA and CDR2 YSLEER. Unmatched junction bases numbered 7, after V lost 0 bases and J lost 9 bases. This chain's CDR3 is CASSQDRLAGGGEQFF. CDR3 nucleotides: TGCGCCAGCAGCCAAGATCGCCTAGCGGGGGGCGGTGAGCAGTTCTTC.

The genes are TRBV7-6 and TRBJ2-7; the D gene is possibly TRBD2 (5 bases). Germline V gives CDR1 SGHVS, CDR2 FNYEAQ. V was pared by 0 bases and J by 4 bases, with 22 bases between. The CDR3 is 18 amino acids. The CDR3 region has the DNA TGTGCCAGCAGCTTAGCTAGGGCGTCGGGGAGTGTAGAGTACGAGCAGTACTTC. Translated, it gives CASSLARASGSVEYEQYF.

V is TRBV7-9 and J is TRBJ1-1; 7 bases are shared with TRBD1. The germline V gene has CDR1 SEHNR and CDR2 FQNEAQ (reference sequence). This CDR3 is 17 amino acids long. Germline trimming cut 5 bases from V and 0 bases from J; bases unmatched to any gene: 12. The CDR3 DNA sequence: TGTGCCAGCAGCCAAGGTAGAAAGGACAGGATGAACACTGAAGCTTTCTTT. This sequence encodes CASSQGRKDRMNTEAFF.

The genes are TRBV4-1 and TRBJ1-1; weak D call: TRBD1 (5 bases). The CDR3 covers 17 residues. Germline-derived CDR1 and CDR2 are MGHRA and YSYEKL. V was pared by 6 bases and J by 3 bases, with 23 bases between. CDR3 nucleotides: TGCGCCAGCAGACCAACACGCGGCCAGGGAACTTACACTGAAGCTTTCTTT. Residues: CASRPTRGQGTYTEAFF.

A single count supports this clone. This chain links TRBV9 with TRBJ2-3; maybe TRBD1 (5 bases). Trimming took 4 bases from V and 3 from J, leaving 9 bases between them. Germline-derived CDR1 and CDR2 are SGDLS and YYNGEE. This CDR3 is built from 13 residues. CDR3 sequence (DNA): TGTGCCAGCAGCCCCGACAGTACAGATACGCAGTATTTT. Translation: CASSPDSTDTQYF.

V gene TRBV30 combines with J gene TRBJ2-5; the match to TRBD2 covers 10 bases. Germline V gene sequence: CDR1 GTSNPN, CDR2 SVGIG (reference sequence). The CDR3 consists of 15 residues. After removal of 2 bases from V and 4 bases from J, the junction contained 7 bases not matched to a gene. The chain's CDR3 is CAWSIAGGGRETQYF. The CDR3 DNA reads TGTGCCTGGAGTATAGCGGGGGGAGGGAGAGAGACCCAGTACTTC.

V gene TRBV6-5 combines with J gene TRBJ2-1, with a tentative D call TRBD2 (7 bases). This CDR3 contains 15 residues. Trimming left V 3 bases short and J 7 bases short, with 16 bases between. The germline CDR1 and CDR2 sequences are MNHEY and SVGAGI. CDR3 coding DNA: TGTGCCAGCAGTTATAGGGGGGGTTACTCTAATGAGCAGTTCTTC. It codes for CASSYRGGYSNEQFF.

Comments on this clone: Distinct nucleotide sequences in the sample also encode this CDR3. V gene TRBV11-2 combines with J gene TRBJ2-4; D may be TRBD1 (5 bases). Deletions cut 4 bases from V and 7 bases from J, with 17 bases between. Germline CDR1 reads SGHAT; CDR2 reads FQNNGV. This CDR3 spans 15 amino acids. In DNA, the CDR3 is TGTGCCAGCAGCTCCCGACAAGGGGCCACGAACATTCAGTACTTC. Protein product: CASSSRQGATNIQYF.

The V and J genes are TRBV4-3 and TRBJ1-3; 7 nucleotides agree with TRBD1. CDR1 and CDR2 (germline): LGHNA, YSLEER. The CDR3 is 19 amino acids. The J segment lost 4 bases and the V segment lost 1 base, leaving 16 bases of the junction unmatched. This CDR3 reads CASSQVGGRGTLGGNTIYF. Here the CDR3 DNA reads TGCGCCAGCAGCCAAGTAGGGGGCAGGGGCACCTTAGGAGGAAACACCATATATTTT.

The chain carries TRBV4-3 and TRBJ2-3; no reliable D call. V dropped 0 bases and J dropped 6 bases, with 13 bases sitting between them. Looked up from germline, CDR1 is LGHNA and CDR2 is YSLEER. This CDR3 spans 15 amino acids. The DNA of the CDR3 is TGCGCCAGCAGCCAAGAAGCCAGGCCCGCGGATACGCAGTATTTT. It encodes CASSQEARPADTQYF.